This paragraph covers one TCR beta chain sequence. Amplification targeted the TCR beta CDR3 regions, with RNA transcripts as the source material. Second-round multiplex PCR came after a first-round RT-PCR that employed HTBI primers. TCRdb itself ran the multiplex PCR reads through MiXCR, one entry per CDR3 protein. The table includes around 1,000,000 distinct CDR3 sequences, roughly 35% detected once. The CDR3 covers 15 residues. Losses at the gene ends were 3 bases for V and 2 bases for J; bases not matched to a gene: 4. Germline CDR1 SGDLS, CDR2 YYNGEE. This sample was taken from a study of Graves' ophthalmopathy and Graves' hyperthyroidism.

The J gene is TRBJ2-1, the V gene TRBV9; 8 bases fit TRBD2. The source of this sequence is an adult man with Graves' hyperthyroidism. Sequenced material: peripheral blood or thyroid tissue (not recorded which). The CDR3 nucleotides read TGTGCCAGCAGCGAGGGTAGCGGGACCTACAATGAGCAGTTCTTC. Its protein is CASSEGSGTYNEQFF.